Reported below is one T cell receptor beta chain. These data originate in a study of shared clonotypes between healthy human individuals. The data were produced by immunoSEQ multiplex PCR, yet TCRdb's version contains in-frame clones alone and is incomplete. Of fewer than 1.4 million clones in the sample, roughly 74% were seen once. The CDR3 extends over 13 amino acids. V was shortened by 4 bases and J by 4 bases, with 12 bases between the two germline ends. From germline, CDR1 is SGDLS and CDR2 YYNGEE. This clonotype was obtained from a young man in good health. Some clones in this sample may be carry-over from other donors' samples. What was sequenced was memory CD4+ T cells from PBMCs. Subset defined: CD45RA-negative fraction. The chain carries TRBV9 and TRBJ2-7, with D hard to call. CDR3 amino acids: CASSPHDTYEQYF. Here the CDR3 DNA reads TGTGCCAGCAGCCCTCACGACACTTACGAGCAGTACTTC.